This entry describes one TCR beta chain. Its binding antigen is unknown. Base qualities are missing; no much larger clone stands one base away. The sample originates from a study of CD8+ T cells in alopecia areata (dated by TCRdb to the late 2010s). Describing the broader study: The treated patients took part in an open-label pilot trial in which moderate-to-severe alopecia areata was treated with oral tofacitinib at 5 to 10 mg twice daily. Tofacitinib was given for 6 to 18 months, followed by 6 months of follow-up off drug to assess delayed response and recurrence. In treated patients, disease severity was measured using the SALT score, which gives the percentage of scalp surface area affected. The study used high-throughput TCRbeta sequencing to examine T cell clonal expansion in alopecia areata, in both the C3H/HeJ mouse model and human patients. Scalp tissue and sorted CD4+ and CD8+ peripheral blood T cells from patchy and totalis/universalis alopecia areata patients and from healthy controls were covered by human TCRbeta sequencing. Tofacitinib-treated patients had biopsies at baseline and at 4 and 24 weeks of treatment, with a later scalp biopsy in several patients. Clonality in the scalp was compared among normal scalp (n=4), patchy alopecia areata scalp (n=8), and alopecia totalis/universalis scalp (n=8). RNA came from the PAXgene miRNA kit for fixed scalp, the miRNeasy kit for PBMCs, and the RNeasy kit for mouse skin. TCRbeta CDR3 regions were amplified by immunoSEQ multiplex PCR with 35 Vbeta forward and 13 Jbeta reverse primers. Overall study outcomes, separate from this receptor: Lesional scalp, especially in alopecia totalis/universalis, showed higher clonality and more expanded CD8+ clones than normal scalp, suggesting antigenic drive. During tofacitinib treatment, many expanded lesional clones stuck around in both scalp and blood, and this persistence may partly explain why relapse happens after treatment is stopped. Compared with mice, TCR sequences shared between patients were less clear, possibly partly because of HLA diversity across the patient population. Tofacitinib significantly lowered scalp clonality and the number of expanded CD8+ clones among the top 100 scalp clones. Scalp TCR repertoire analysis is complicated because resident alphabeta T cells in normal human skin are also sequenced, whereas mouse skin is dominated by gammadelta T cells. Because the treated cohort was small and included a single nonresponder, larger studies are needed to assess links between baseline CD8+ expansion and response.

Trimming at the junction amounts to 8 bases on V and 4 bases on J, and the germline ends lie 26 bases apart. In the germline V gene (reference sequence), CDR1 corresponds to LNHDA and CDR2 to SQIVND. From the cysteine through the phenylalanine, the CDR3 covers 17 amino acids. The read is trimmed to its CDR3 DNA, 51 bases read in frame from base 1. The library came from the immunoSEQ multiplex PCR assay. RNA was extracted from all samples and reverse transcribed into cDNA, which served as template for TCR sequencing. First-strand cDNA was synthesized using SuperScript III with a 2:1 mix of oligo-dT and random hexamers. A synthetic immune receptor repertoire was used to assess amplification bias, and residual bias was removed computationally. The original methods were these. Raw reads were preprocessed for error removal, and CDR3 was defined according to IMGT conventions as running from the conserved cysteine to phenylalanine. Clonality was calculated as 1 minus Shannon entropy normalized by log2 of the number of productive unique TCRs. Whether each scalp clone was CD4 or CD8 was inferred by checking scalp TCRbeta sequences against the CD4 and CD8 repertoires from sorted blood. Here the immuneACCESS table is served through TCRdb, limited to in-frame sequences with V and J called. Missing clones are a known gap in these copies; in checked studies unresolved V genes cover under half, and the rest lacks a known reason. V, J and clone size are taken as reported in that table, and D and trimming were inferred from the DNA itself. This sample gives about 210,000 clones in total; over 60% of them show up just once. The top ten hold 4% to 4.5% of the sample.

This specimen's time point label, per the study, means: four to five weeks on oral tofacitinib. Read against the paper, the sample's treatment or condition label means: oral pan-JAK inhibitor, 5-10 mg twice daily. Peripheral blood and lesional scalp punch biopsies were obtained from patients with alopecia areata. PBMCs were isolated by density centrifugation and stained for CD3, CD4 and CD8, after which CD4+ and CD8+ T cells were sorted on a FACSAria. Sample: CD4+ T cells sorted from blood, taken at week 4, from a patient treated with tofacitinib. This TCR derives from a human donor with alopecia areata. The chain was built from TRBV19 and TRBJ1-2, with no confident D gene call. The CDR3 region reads CASSGMEAERAVYGYTF. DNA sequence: TGTGCCAGTTCTGGGATGGAAGCGGAACGGGCCGTCTATGGCTACACCTTC. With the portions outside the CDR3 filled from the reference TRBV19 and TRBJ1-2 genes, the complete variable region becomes DGGITQSPKYLFRKEGQNVTLSCEQNLNHDAMYWYRQDPGQGLRLIYYSQIVNDFQKGDIAEGYSVSREKKESFPLTVTSAQKNPTAFYLCASSGMEAERAVYGYTFGSGTRLTVV.